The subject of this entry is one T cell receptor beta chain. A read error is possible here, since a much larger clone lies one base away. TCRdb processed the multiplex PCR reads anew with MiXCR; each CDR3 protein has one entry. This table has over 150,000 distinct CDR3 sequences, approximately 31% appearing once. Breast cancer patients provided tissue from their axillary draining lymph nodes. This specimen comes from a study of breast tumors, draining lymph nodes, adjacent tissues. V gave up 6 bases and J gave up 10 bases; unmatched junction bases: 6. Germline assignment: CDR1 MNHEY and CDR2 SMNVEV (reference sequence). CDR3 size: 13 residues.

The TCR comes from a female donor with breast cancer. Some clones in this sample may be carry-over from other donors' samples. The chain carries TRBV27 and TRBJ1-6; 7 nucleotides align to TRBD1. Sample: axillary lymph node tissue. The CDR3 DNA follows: TGTGCCAGCAGGGACAGGCACATCTCACCCCTCCACTTT. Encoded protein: CASRDRHISPLHF.